The 25 T cell receptor beta chains below come from one sample, sequenced in a study of T cells in Graves' hyperthyroidism and ophthalmopathy (dated by TCRdb to the late 2010s). Receptors were amplified or captured by multiplex PCR. The sequencing machine was an Illumina HiSeq 2000. The TCR beta CDR3 regions were amplified from the RNA transcripts. For the first round of RT-PCR on the TCR CDR3, the HTBI primer set was used together with the Qiagen OneStep RT-PCR kit. Using fastp at Q25 and MiXCR, TCRdb reprocessed the public reads and kept productive beta chains. Entries that share a CDR3 protein sequence are merged under the most common genes and DNA. Here the sample has 350,000 to 450,000 distinct CDR3 sequences; over 12% occur a single time. The ten largest clonotypes hold under 30% of the sample. Sample: blood. The receptors come from a middle-aged man with Graves' ophthalmopathy.

The J gene is TRBJ2-7, the V gene TRBV9; D is ambiguous. Trimming removed 1 base from V and 5 bases from J, with 16 bases in between. Germline lookup yields CDR1 SGDLS and CDR2 YYNGEE. The CDR3 is 15 residues long. The CDR3 nucleotides are TGTGCCAGCAGCGTATCCCCTTCCCAACCCCACGAGCAGTACTTC. Amino acid sequence: CASSVSPSQPHEQYF.

This clonotype was seen repeatedly, ten times or more. This sequence joins TRBV30 and TRBJ2-1; D remains ambiguous. With 5 bases removed from V and 6 bases from J, the gap between germline ends came to 14 bases. Germline V gene data show CDR1 as GTSNPN and CDR2 as SVGIG (reference sequence). The CDR3 sequence is 13 residues long. This CDR3 reads CAWDPSPPNEQFF. In DNA, the CDR3 is TGTGCCTGGGACCCTAGTCCCCCCAATGAGCAGTTCTTC.

The J gene is TRBJ2-4, the V gene TRBV19, with TRBD1 as a possible D gene (6 bases). Germline CDR1 and CDR2: LNHDA and SQIVND (reference sequence). The CDR3 is made up of 16 amino acids. Between the trimmed V and J ends, which lost 5 bases and 0 bases, there was a span of 14 bases. The CDR3 loop reads CASSEQGSVAKNIQYF. The CDR3 DNA is TGTGCCAGTAGTGAACAGGGTTCGGTAGCCAAAAACATTCAGTACTTC.

The genes are TRBV11-2 and TRBJ2-1; 9 bases agree with TRBD2. V lost 5 bases to trimming and J lost 14 bases; unmatched junction nucleotides: 10. CDR1 and CDR2 (germline): SGHAT, FQNNGV. This CDR3 has 13 amino acids. The CDR3 DNA reads TGTGCCAGCAGCCCTAGCGGGATCCGGGGGGAGTTCTTC. Translation gives CASSPSGIRGEFF.

This clonotype was picked up a small number of times. The chain employs TRBV11-2 and TRBJ2-7; D is perhaps TRBD1 or TRBD2 (5 bases each). Trimming stripped 6 bases from V and 2 bases from J, with 14 bases between. CDR1 and CDR2 (germline): SGHAT, FQNNGV. The CDR3 runs 14 residues. This CDR3 reads CASSHPGSPYEQYF. CDR3 DNA sequence: TGTGCCAGCAGTCATCCAGGGAGCCCCTACGAGCAGTACTTC.

This clonotype was detected ten times or more. The rearrangement joins TRBV6-5 to TRBJ1-1, with D tentatively TRBD1 (6 bases). Germline V gene lookup returns CDR1 MNHEY and CDR2 SVGAGI. This CDR3 has 15 amino acids. Trimming took off 0 bases at V and 0 bases at J, with 8 bases between the two ends. The CDR3 loop is CASSYSGGLNTEAFF. DNA of the CDR3: TGTGCCAGCAGTTACTCCGGGGGCCTGAACACTGAAGCTTTCTTT.

By proportion, this clonotype is medium-sized. The chain uses TRBV27 and TRBJ1-1; D gene uncertain. The V end lost 3 bases, the J end lost 6 bases, and 5 bases lay between the germline ends. Germline V gives CDR1 MNHEY, CDR2 SMNVEV (reference sequence). This CDR3 has 11 residues. In DNA, the CDR3 is TGTGCCAGCAGTTTGGGAGCTGAAGCTTTCTTT. Translating it yields CASSLGAEAFF.

This clonotype was found many times. J is TRBJ1-1 and V is TRBV5-1; weak D call: TRBD1 (6 bases). CDR1 and CDR2 (germline): SGHRS, YFSETQ. This CDR3 contains 15 residues. Trimming took 2 bases from V and 0 from J, leaving 11 bases between them. For the CDR3, the DNA is TGCGCCAGCAGCTTATCGGGACAACTGAACACTGAAGCTTTCTTT. Translating gives CASSLSGQLNTEAFF.

J is TRBJ2-5 and V is TRBV4-1; a weak D match, TRBD1 (5 bases). The ends were cut back, 0 bases at V and 6 bases at J, with 14 bases in the middle. The CDR3 extends over 15 amino acids. From germline, CDR1 is MGHRA and CDR2 YSYEKL. DNA of the CDR3: TGCGCCAGCAGCCAAGATCTCGGGCAGGGAAAGACCCAGTACTTC. Its translation: CASSQDLGQGKTQYF.

In its sample, this clonotype was seen a few times. The rearrangement links TRBV3-1 to TRBJ2-1; unclear D gene. V was pared by 1 base and J by 10 bases, with 17 bases between. Germline-derived CDR1 and CDR2 are LGHDT and YNNKEL (reference sequence). CDR3 length: 15 residues. CDR3 DNA: TGTGCCAGCAGCCAAGGCCTTATGGTAGTGGGCGAGCAGTTCTTC. Residues: CASSQGLMVVGEQFF.

This clonotype has ten or more counts. The V gene is TRBV29-1, the J gene TRBJ2-1, with 7 bases lining up with TRBD2. The germline V gene encodes CDR1 SQVTM and CDR2 ANQGSEA. The CDR3 totals 14 residues. V gave up 4 bases and J gave up 1 base; unmatched junction bases: 4. Here the CDR3 reads CSVGAGISYNEQFF. CDR3 in DNA: TGCAGCGTTGGAGCGGGAATTTCCTACAATGAGCAGTTCTTC.

This clonotype was picked up many times. The chain is built from TRBV6-1 and TRBJ2-1, with TRBD2 identical over 14 bases. CDR3 length: 19 residues. The V segment lost 3 bases and the J segment 0 bases; nucleotides outside the gene matches: 7. Germline values: CDR1 MNHNS, CDR2 SASEGT. CDR3 amino acids: CASSEGTSGGWSSYNEQFF. As DNA, the CDR3 is TGTGCCAGCAGTGAGGGGACTAGCGGGGGTTGGAGCTCCTACAATGAGCAGTTCTTC.

This clonotype has ten or more counts. The V call is TRBV28, the J call TRBJ2-1, with 12 nucleotides matching TRBD1. This CDR3 comprises 18 residues. J gave up 7 bases and V 5 bases, and 15 bases lay outside the gene matches. CDR1 and CDR2 (germline): MDHEN, SYDVKM. This CDR3 reads CASSGSPGQGAKRNEQFF. CDR3 coding DNA: TGTGCCAGCAGTGGGAGCCCGGGACAGGGGGCCAAAAGGAATGAGCAGTTCTTC.

This clonotype came up a few times. The V and J genes are TRBV19 and TRBJ1-2, with D perhaps matching TRBD1 (5 bases). The CDR3 runs 15 residues. The germline CDR1 and CDR2 sequences are LNHDA and SQIVND (reference sequence). Trimming took 6 bases from V and 3 from J, leaving 17 bases between them. CDR3 amino acids: CASSASGSGDYGYTF. In nucleotides, the CDR3 is TGTGCCAGTAGCGCCTCTGGGTCGGGGGACTATGGCTACACCTTC.

This chain connects TRBV28 to TRBJ2-7, with unresolved D. The germline V gene has CDR1 MDHEN and CDR2 SYDVKM. CDR3 length equals 14 residues. Trimming stripped 8 bases from V and 2 bases from J, with 16 bases between. The CDR3 region has the DNA TGTGCCAGCTCGGCATCTTTGGGCGCCTACGAGCAGTACTTC. This translates into CASSASLGAYEQYF.

This clonotype was observed many times. V gene TRBV15 combines with J gene TRBJ2-3; D is unclear. Trimming took off 3 bases at V and 1 base at J, with 8 bases between the two ends. The length of the CDR3 is 14 residues. CDR1 and CDR2 (germline): LNHNV, YYDKDF (reference sequence). This chain's CDR3 is CATSRYYRTDTQYF. The CDR3 DNA follows: TGTGCCACCAGCAGGTATTACCGCACAGATACGCAGTATTTT.

V gene TRBV19 combines with J gene TRBJ1-5; D is undetermined. This CDR3 region has 16 residues. Trimming stripped 4 bases from V and 1 base from J, with 14 bases between. Per germline, CDR1 LNHDA and CDR2 SQIVND (reference sequence). This CDR3 is CASSTYTVLSNQPQHF. CDR3 sequence (DNA): TGTGCCAGTAGTACCTACACGGTATTGAGCAATCAGCCCCAGCATTTT.

This clonotype has more than one count but fewer than ten. V is TRBV28 and J is TRBJ2-2; TRBD1 matches at 11 bases. V dropped 3 bases and J dropped 4; count of bases not matched to a gene: 13. This CDR3 is built from 19 residues. Germline V gene sequence: CDR1 MDHEN, CDR2 SYDVKM. CDR3 loop: CASSFALDRGRATTGELFF. In DNA form, the CDR3 reads TGTGCCAGCAGTTTCGCTTTGGACAGGGGGCGGGCCACCACCGGGGAGCTGTTTTTT.

This clonotype occurred many times. The rearrangement uses TRBV6-1 and TRBJ2-1; weak D call: TRBD2 (6 bases). This CDR3 is 15 amino acids long. Per germline, CDR1 MNHNS and CDR2 SASEGT. V was trimmed by 1 base and J by 10 bases, leaving 17 bases between them. The CDR3 loop reads CASSEVGKGGWEQFF. The CDR3 nucleotides are TGTGCCAGCAGTGAAGTCGGTAAGGGAGGCTGGGAGCAGTTCTTC.

There are many counts of this clonotype. This chain connects TRBV3-1 to TRBJ2-3, with 7 bases that match TRBD2. V was pared by 0 bases and J by 3 bases, with 9 bases of the junction left unmatched. This CDR3 is built from 17 residues. In germline, CDR1 is LGHDT, CDR2 YNNKEL (reference sequence). The CDR3 nucleotides are TGTGCCAGCAGCCAAGATTTAGGCGGGGGAGCAACAGATACGCAGTATTTT. It yields the protein CASSQDLGGGATDTQYF.

In its sample, this clonotype was seen many times. V is TRBV5-6 and J is TRBJ2-1; 9 bases are shared with TRBD2. V shed 4 bases, J shed 4 bases, and the junction held 3 bases outside the gene matches. Germline-derived CDR1 and CDR2 are SGHDT and YYEEEE. The CDR3 runs to 14 residues. This chain's CDR3 is CASSISGSYNEQFF. CDR3 nucleotides: TGTGCCAGCAGCATTAGCGGGAGTTACAATGAGCAGTTCTTC.

This clonotype was counted ten times or more. This chain uses TRBV24-1 with TRBJ2-1; 10 bases line up with TRBD2. This CDR3 is built from 16 residues. Germline-derived CDR1 and CDR2 are KGHDR and SFDVKD. Losses at the gene ends were 3 bases for V and 8 bases for J; bases not matched to a gene: 9. CDR3 sequence reads: CATSDPSAGGPHEQFF. CDR3 DNA: TGTGCCACCAGTGATCCTTCAGCGGGAGGGCCCCATGAGCAGTTCTTC.

In this sample, this clonotype turned up many times. The rearrangement uses TRBV9 and TRBJ2-3, with 16 bases fitting TRBD2. J lost 6 bases, V lost 3 bases, and 4 bases had no gene match. The CDR3 loop spans 16 amino acids. Per the germline V gene, CDR1 is SGDLS and CDR2 is YYNGEE. The CDR3, as DNA: TGTGCCAGCAGCGCGGGACTAGCGGGAGGGTCGGATACGCAGTATTTT. Translated: CASSAGLAGGSDTQYF.

There are many counts of this clonotype. The chain recombines TRBV18 with TRBJ2-1, with 7 positions matching TRBD1. The CDR3 has 15 amino acids. J lost 7 bases, V lost 1 base, and 7 bases had no gene match. Germline V gene sequence: CDR1 KGHSH, CDR2 LQKENI. This CDR3 is CASSPLTGVSNEQFF. CDR3 sequence (DNA): TGTGCCAGCTCACCACTTACAGGGGTTTCTAATGAGCAGTTCTTC.

This clonotype has a handful of counts. CDR3 sequence reads: CASSPLAKNEQFF. CDR3 nucleotides: TGTGCCAGCAGCCCCCTAGCCAAGAATGAGCAGTTCTTC. The V and J genes are TRBV6-2 or TRBV6-3 and TRBJ2-1, with D possibly TRBD2 on 5 matching bases. The CDR3 sequence is 13 residues long. The V and J ends lost 6 bases and 7 bases respectively, with 13 bases between them. In germline, CDR1 is MNHEY, CDR2 SVGEGT.